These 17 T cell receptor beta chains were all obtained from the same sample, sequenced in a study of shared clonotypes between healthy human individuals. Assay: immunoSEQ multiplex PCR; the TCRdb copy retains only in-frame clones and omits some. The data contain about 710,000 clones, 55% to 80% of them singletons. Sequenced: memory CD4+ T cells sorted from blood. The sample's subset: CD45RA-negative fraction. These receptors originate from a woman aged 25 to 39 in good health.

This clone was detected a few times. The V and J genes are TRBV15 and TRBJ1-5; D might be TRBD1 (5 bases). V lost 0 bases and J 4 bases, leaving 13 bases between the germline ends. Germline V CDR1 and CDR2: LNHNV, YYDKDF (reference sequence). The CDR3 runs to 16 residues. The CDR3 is CATSRDTPGRNQPQHF. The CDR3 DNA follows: TGTGCCACCAGCAGAGATACTCCGGGACGTAATCAGCCCCAGCATTTT.

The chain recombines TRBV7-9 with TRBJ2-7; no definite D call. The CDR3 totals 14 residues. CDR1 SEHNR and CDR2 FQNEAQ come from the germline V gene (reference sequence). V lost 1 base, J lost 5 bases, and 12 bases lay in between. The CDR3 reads CASSLVEGWDEQYF. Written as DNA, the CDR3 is TGTGCCAGCAGCTTAGTCGAAGGATGGGACGAGCAGTACTTC.

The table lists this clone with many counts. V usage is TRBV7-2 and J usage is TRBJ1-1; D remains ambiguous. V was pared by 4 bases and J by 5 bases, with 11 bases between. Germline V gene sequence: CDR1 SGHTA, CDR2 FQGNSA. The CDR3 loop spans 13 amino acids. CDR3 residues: CASSSATWTEAFF. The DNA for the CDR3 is TGTGCCAGCAGCTCGGCTACGTGGACTGAAGCTTTCTTT.

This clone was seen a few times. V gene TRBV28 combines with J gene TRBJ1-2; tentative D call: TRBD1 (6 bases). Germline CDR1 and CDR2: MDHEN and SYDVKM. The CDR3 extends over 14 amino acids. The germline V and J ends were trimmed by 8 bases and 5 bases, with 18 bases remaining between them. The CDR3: CASGLLTGTYGYTF. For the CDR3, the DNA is TGTGCCAGCGGGTTACTAACAGGGACTTATGGCTACACCTTC.

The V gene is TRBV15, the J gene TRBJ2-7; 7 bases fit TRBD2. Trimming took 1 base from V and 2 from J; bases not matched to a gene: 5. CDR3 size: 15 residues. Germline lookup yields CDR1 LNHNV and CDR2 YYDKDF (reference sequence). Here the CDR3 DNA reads TGTGCCACCAGCAGAGCTCAGGGAGGGGCCTACGAGCAGTACTTC. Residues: CATSRAQGGAYEQYF.

Here the CDR3 reads CASSLRLAGEQETQYF. The CDR3 DNA reads as TGCGCCAGCAGCCTACGACTAGCGGGGGAACAAGAGACCCAGTACTTC. V and J are TRBV4-1 and TRBJ2-5; 12 positions match TRBD2. Trimming removed 4 bases from V and 2 bases from J; junction bases left unmatched: 5. Germline CDR1 MGHRA, CDR2 YSYEKL. The CDR3 extends over 16 amino acids.

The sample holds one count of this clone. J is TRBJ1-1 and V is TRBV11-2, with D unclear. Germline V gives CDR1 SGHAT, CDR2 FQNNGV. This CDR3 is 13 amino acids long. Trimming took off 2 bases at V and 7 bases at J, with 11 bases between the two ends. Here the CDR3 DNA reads TGTGCCAGCAGCTTAAGACCCATGAGTGAAGCTTTCTTT. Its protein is CASSLRPMSEAFF.

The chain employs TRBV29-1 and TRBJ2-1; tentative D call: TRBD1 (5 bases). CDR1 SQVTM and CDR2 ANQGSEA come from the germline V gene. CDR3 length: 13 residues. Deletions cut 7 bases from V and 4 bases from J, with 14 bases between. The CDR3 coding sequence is TGCAGCGGGCAGGGCGCGACATACAATGAGCAGTTCTTC. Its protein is CSGQGATYNEQFF.

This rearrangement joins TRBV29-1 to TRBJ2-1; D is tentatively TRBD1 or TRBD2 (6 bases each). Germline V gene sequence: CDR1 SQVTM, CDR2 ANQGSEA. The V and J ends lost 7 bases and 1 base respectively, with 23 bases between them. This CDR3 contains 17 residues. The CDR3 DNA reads TGCAGCGGTGAGGGGGGACATCATTTAAAGTCCTACAATGAGCAGTTCTTC. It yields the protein CSGEGGHHLKSYNEQFF.

The CDR3: CASSPRGPPGNTIYF. The CDR3 coding sequence is TGTGCCAGCTCACCACGGGGGCCGCCTGGAAACACCATATATTTT. V and J are TRBV18 and TRBJ1-3; a possible D gene is TRBD1 (6 bases). V lost 1 base and J lost 2, with 9 bases in between. CDR1 KGHSH and CDR2 LQKENI come from the germline V gene. This CDR3 is 15 amino acids long. The variable domain in full, completed from reference TRBV18 and TRBJ1-3, reads NAGVMQNPRHLVRRRGQEARLRCSPMKGHSHVYWYRQLPEEGLKFMVYLQKENIIDESGMPKERFSAEFPKEGPSILRIQQVVRGDSAAYFCASSPRGPPGNTIYFGEGSWLTVV.

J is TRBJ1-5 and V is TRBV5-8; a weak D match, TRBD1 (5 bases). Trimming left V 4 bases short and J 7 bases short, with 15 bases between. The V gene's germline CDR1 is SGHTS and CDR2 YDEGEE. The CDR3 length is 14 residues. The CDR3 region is CASSQRDRLQPQHF. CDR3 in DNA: TGTGCCAGCAGCCAACGGGACCGCCTACAGCCCCAGCATTTT. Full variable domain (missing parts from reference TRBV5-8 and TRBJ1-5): EAGVTQSPTHLIKTRGQQATLRCSPISGHTSVYWYQQALGLGLQFLLWYDEGEERNRGNFPPRFSGRQFPNYSSELNVNALELEDSALYLCASSQRDRLQPQHFGDGTRLSIL.

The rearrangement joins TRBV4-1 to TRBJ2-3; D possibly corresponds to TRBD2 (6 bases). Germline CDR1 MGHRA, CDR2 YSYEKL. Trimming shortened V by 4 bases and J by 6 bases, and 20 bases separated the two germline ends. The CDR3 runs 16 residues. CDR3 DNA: TGCGCCAGCAGCCGCGCAACGGGAGCCCTCATTGATACGCAGTATTTT. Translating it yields CASSRATGALIDTQYF.

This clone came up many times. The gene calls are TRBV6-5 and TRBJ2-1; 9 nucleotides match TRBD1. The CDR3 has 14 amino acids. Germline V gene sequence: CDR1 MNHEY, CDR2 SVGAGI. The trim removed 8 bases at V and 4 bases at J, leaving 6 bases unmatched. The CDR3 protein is CASGGTGTYNEQFF. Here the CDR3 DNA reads TGTGCCAGCGGGGGGACAGGGACTTACAATGAGCAGTTCTTC.

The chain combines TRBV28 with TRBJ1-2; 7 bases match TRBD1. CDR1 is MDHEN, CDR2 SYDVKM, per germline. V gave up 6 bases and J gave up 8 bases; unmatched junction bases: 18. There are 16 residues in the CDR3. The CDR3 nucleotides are TGTGCCAGCAGCCTAACGCAAACAGGGGCCGTAAAAGGCTACACCTTC. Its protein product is CASSLTQTGAVKGYTF.

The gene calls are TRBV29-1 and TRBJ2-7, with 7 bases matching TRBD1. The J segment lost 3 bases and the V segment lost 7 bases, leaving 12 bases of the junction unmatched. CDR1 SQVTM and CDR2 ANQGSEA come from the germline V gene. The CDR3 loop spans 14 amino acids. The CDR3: CSAVGAGGLYEQYF. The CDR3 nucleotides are TGCAGCGCCGTAGGGGCAGGGGGTCTCTACGAGCAGTACTTC.

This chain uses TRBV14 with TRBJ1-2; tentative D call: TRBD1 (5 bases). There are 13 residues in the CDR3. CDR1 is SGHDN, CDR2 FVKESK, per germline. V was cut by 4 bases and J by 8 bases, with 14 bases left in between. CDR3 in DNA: TGTGCCAGCAGCCGGCAGGGCGTATCGGGCTACACCTTC. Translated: CASSRQGVSGYTF.

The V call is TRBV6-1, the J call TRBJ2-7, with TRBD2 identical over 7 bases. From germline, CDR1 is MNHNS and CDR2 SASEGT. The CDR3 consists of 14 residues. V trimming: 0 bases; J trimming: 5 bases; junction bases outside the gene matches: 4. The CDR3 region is CASSEAGGADEQYF. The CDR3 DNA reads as TGTGCCAGCAGTGAAGCGGGAGGGGCCGACGAGCAGTACTTC.